Given below is one T cell receptor (beta chain) in context. The antigen is undetermined. The data derive from a study of cytomegalovirus exposure and HLA in healthy donors. Study as a whole: The 95 to 150 validation repertoires were produced on the same platform as the 650 or so repertoires of the first cohort. This was reported in a later analysis.

CDR3 length: 15 amino acids. CDR1 SGHRS and CDR2 YFSETQ come from the germline V gene. The V and J ends lost 4 bases and 5 bases respectively, with 15 bases between them. Generated by immunoSEQ multiplex PCR, the TCRdb table keeps only in-frame clones and is missing some. Of some 210,000 clones listed, about nine tenths are singletons. Overall study results and limits: Most TCRs appeared rarely, but some public TCRs recurred in many donors. Per published reports, the classifier diagnosed cytomegalovirus status with high specificity and sensitivity.

Sample: PBMCs. The source is a woman between 18 and 30 years old in good health and CMV-seropositive. The J gene is TRBJ1-4, the V gene TRBV5-1; perhaps TRBD1 as D (6 bases). The CDR3 coding sequence is TGCGCCAGCAGCCCAGCGGGGACAAGGAATGAAAAACTGTTTTTT. This translates into CASSPAGTRNEKLFF. Looking up the rest from reference TRBV5-1 and TRBJ1-4 gives the full variable domain: KAGVTQTPRYLIKTRGQQVTLSCSPISGHRSVSWYQQTPGQGLQFLFEYFSETQRNKGNFPGRFSGRQFSNSRSEMNVSTLELGDSALYLCASSPAGTRNEKLFFGSGTQLSVL.